These 14 T cell receptor beta chains originate from one sample sequenced in a study of shared clonotypes between healthy human individuals. Generated by immunoSEQ multiplex PCR, the TCRdb table keeps only in-frame clones and is missing some. The sample carries about 2.2 million clones, about 93% recorded once. Naive-designated CD8 cells lacked CD45RO, were positively enriched for CCR7, and omitted terminally differentiated effector memory CD45RA+ cells. The sequenced material came from naive CD8+ T cells from PBMCs. The receptors come from a man aged 18 to 29 in good health. Some clones in this sample may be carry-over from other donors' samples.

V usage is TRBV2 and J usage is TRBJ1-5; D is ambiguous. Trimming removed 4 bases at V and 2 bases at J, with 9 bases between. This CDR3 has 14 residues. Germline CDR1 reads SNHLY; CDR2 reads FYNNEI. CDR3: CASSGVGRNQPQHF. CDR3 nucleotide sequence: TGTGCCAGCAGTGGGGTGGGTCGCAATCAGCCCCAGCATTTT.

This clone was seen a single time. This rearrangement joins TRBV7-6 to TRBJ2-1; D not certain. This CDR3 comprises 12 residues. V dropped 5 bases and J dropped 5 bases, with 7 bases sitting between them. The germline V gene encodes CDR1 SGHVS and CDR2 FNYEAQ. The CDR3 protein is CASSPEDNEQFF. The CDR3 DNA sequence: TGTGCCAGCAGCCCCGAGGACAATGAGCAGTTCTTC. Together with reference TRBV7-6 and TRBJ2-1, the CDR3 gives the full variable domain: GAGVSQSPRYKVTKRGQDVALRCDPISGHVSLYWYRQALGQGPEFLTYFNYEAQQDKSGLPNDRFSAERPEGSISTLTIQRTEQRDSAMYRCASSPEDNEQFFGPGTRLTVL.

The CDR3 spells CASSHWTWDEQFF. As DNA, the CDR3 is TGTGCCAGCAGCCATTGGACATGGGATGAGCAGTTCTTC. The chain links TRBV11-2 to TRBJ2-1; TRBD1 might be the D (5 bases). The CDR3 is 13 residues long. Per germline, CDR1 SGHAT and CDR2 FQNNGV. Trimming pared 5 bases from V and 8 bases from J, leaving 13 bases between.

The chain links TRBV7-9 to TRBJ2-2; D not resolved. The V end was cut by 5 bases, the J end by 8 bases, with 15 bases between. The CDR3 sequence is 14 residues long. CDR1 is SEHNR and CDR2 is FQNEAQ in the germline V gene (reference sequence). Here the CDR3 reads CASSPYKRVGELFF. CDR3 DNA: TGTGCCAGCAGCCCCTACAAGCGAGTGGGGGAGCTGTTTTTT.

The CDR3 region is CASSLLRDGTDTQYF. The CDR3 DNA reads TGTGCCAGCAGTTTATTGCGGGACGGGACAGATACGCAGTATTTT. The chain employs TRBV27 and TRBJ2-3; D may be TRBD2 (6 bases). This CDR3 is 15 amino acids long. Trimming cost V 1 base and J 3 bases, with 11 bases left between them. The germline V gene has CDR1 MNHEY and CDR2 SMNVEV (reference sequence).

V is TRBV28 and J is TRBJ2-1; no reliable D call. The CDR3 consists of 16 residues. Per the germline V gene, CDR1 is MDHEN and CDR2 is SYDVKM. V was shortened by 3 bases and J by 4 bases, with 16 bases between the two germline ends. Here the CDR3 reads CASSFVLARGYNEQFF. CDR3 nucleotides: TGTGCCAGCAGTTTCGTCCTGGCAAGAGGTTACAATGAGCAGTTCTTC.

As concerns this clone: Other DNA sequences in this sample translate to the same CDR3. The rearrangement joins TRBV28 to TRBJ1-3; the D is unclear. CDR3 length equals 12 residues. Trimming cost V 3 bases and J 4 bases, with 4 bases left between them. The germline CDR1 and CDR2 sequences are MDHEN and SYDVKM. The CDR3: CASSFSGNTIYF. The CDR3 DNA follows: TGTGCCAGCAGTTTTTCCGGAAACACCATATATTTT.

CDR3 region: CAISGTGSYEQYF. The CDR3 DNA reads as TGTGCCATCAGCGGGACAGGATCCTACGAGCAGTACTTC. The chain joins TRBV10-3 to TRBJ2-7; 8 bases line up with TRBD1. Germline V CDR1 and CDR2: ENHRY, SYGVKD. Trimming took 6 bases from V and 1 from J; bases not matched to a gene: 2. This CDR3 is 13 amino acids long.

Details on this clone: This CDR3 is missing its conserved last phenylalanine or tryptophan, likely due to a read error. Because the CDR3's place on the DNA is in doubt, the DNA is left out and the CDR3 is given as listed by TCRdb. V and J are TRBV25-1 and TRBJ2-7. Germline V gene lookup returns CDR1 MGHDK and CDR2 SYGVNS. Ends included, the CDR3 has 9 residues. The CDR3 sequence: CAMLILRPG.

The rearrangement uses TRBV7-9 and TRBJ2-7; 7 bases map to TRBD2. Germline assignment: CDR1 SEHNR and CDR2 FQNEAQ (reference sequence). The CDR3 consists of 15 residues. The trim removed 5 bases at V and 3 bases at J, leaving 10 bases unmatched. CDR3 DNA sequence: TGTGCCAGCAGCCCTAGCGGTGGATACTTCTACGAGCAGTACTTC. Translated, it gives CASSPSGGYFYEQYF.

This chain links TRBV27 with TRBJ2-1; no reliable D call. Germline CDR1 reads MNHEY; CDR2 reads SMNVEV (reference sequence). Trimming took 6 bases from V and 3 from J, leaving 12 bases between them. There are 14 residues in the CDR3. CDR3 sequence: CASRTPGVYNEQFF. In nucleotides, the CDR3 is TGTGCCAGCAGAACCCCCGGAGTCTACAATGAGCAGTTCTTC.

V and J are TRBV4-3 and TRBJ1-2; the D is unclear. Trimming left V 0 bases short and J 2 bases short, with 7 bases between. There are 14 residues in the CDR3. Looked up from germline, CDR1 is LGHNA and CDR2 is YSLEER. CDR3 bases: TGCGCCAGCAGCCAAGAACGGGAGAACTATGGCTACACCTTC. As protein: CASSQERENYGYTF.

This chain connects TRBV11-2 to TRBJ1-2, with 7 bases lining up with TRBD1. Germline lookup yields CDR1 SGHAT and CDR2 FQNNGV. The CDR3 runs to 16 residues. V gave up 5 bases and J gave up 4 bases; unmatched junction bases: 13. The CDR3 DNA is TGTGCCAGCAGCCCGGGCTCGGGACAGAGGGCCTATGGCTACACCTTC. This translates into CASSPGSGQRAYGYTF. Variable domain in full (rest from reference TRBV11-2 and TRBJ1-2): EAGVAQSPRYKIIEKRQSVAFWCNPISGHATLYWYQQILGQGPKLLIQFQNNGVVDDSQLPKDRFSAERLKGVDSTLKIQPAKLEDSAVYLCASSPGSGQRAYGYTFGSGTRLTVV.

This clone turned up a few times. This chain connects TRBV30 to TRBJ1-5; weak D call: TRBD1 (5 bases). CDR1 is GTSNPN and CDR2 is SVGIG in the germline V gene (reference sequence). The CDR3 totals 14 residues. V was shortened by 3 bases and J by 3 bases, with 12 bases between the two germline ends. CDR3 residues: CAWSYEGINQPQHF. The CDR3 DNA is TGTGCCTGGAGCTACGAGGGGATCAATCAGCCCCAGCATTTT.